These 17 T cell receptor beta chains originate from one sample sequenced in a study of blood T cell repertoires in COVID-19 (dated by TCRdb to about 2020). Library prep was done by the immunoSEQ multiplex PCR assay. TCRdb stores this immuneACCESS table with in-frame sequences only. Part of the clones is absent; in the studies checked, under half of the shortfall reflects unresolved V genes, and no reason is known for the rest. The sample table contains 200,000 to 250,000 clones; only one count was recorded for around 85% of them. The ten largest clones take up about 4% of the sample. The sequencing input was peripheral blood. These receptors came from a woman aged 40 to 50 with active or convalescent COVID-19.

Details on this clone: The same CDR3 also results from other DNA sequences found in this sample. The CDR3 DNA sequence: TGTGCCAGCACGACAGGCTACCAAGAGACCCAGTACTTC. Its protein is CASTTGYQETQYF. This chain joins TRBV5-8 and TRBJ2-5; a weak D match, TRBD1 (6 bases). Germline V gene data show CDR1 as SGHTS and CDR2 as YDEGEE. CDR3 length: 13 amino acids. Deletions cut 6 bases from V and 0 bases from J, with 9 bases between.

This clone is a singleton in its sample. The CDR3: CASRTTEGGYTF. DNA of the CDR3: TGTGCCAGCAGGACCACCGAGGGTGGCTACACCTTC. The chain uses TRBV6-5 and TRBJ1-2, with D hard to call. Germline V gene lookup returns CDR1 MNHEY and CDR2 SVGAGI. V lost 6 bases, J lost 7 bases, and 12 bases lay in between. The CDR3 covers 12 residues.

The J gene is TRBJ2-3, the V gene TRBV3-1 (or the pseudogene TRBV3-2); 7 bases are a match to TRBD2. The trim removed 2 bases at V and 2 bases at J, leaving 10 bases unmatched. Germline CDR1 is LGHDT and CDR2 is YNNKEL (reference sequence). The CDR3 loop spans 17 amino acids. DNA of the CDR3: TGTGCCAGCAGCCAAAGAGAGCGGGGAAGACACACAGATACGCAGTATTTT. It is translated as CASSQRERGRHTDTQYF.

V is TRBV11-2 and J is TRBJ1-1; tentative D call: TRBD1 (6 bases). Germline CDR1 reads SGHAT; CDR2 reads FQNNGV. V lost 0 bases to trimming and J lost 1 base, with 9 bases between them. The CDR3 is 15 residues long. CDR3 nucleotide sequence: TGTGCCAGCAGCTTAGATTGGACAGCGAACACTGAAGCTTTCTTT. Protein sequence: CASSLDWTANTEAFF.

V and J are TRBV4-2 and TRBJ2-5; 7 bases map to TRBD1. CDR1 and CDR2 (germline): LGHNA, YNFKEQ. This CDR3 has 16 amino acids. With V trimmed by 3 bases and J by 1 base, 8 bases remained unmatched. The CDR3 coding sequence is TGTGCCAGCAGCCACTCGGGATACAGGGGCCAAGAGACCCAGTACTTC. Amino acids: CASSHSGYRGQETQYF.

The chain has TRBV27 and TRBJ1-1, with TRBD1 identical over 7 bases. The CDR3 extends over 14 amino acids. Germline V gene lookup returns CDR1 MNHEY and CDR2 SMNVEV (reference sequence). Germline trimming cut 5 bases from V and 9 bases from J; bases unmatched to any gene: 12. CDR3 region: CASSVFSGTAKAFF. CDR3 coding DNA: TGTGCCAGCAGTGTCTTTTCCGGGACAGCTAAAGCTTTCTTT.

This rearrangement joins TRBV6-1 to TRBJ1-6; D gene unclear. The germline gives CDR1 MNHNS, CDR2 SASEGT. Trimming stripped 2 bases from V and 6 bases from J, with 17 bases between. The CDR3 is made up of 17 amino acids. This CDR3 is CASSELRDARVNSPLHF. CDR3 nucleotide sequence: TGTGCCAGCAGTGAATTGAGGGATGCGAGGGTTAATTCACCCCTCCACTTT.

About this clone itself: In the same sample, other DNA sequences code for this CDR3. The V call is TRBV11-2, the J call TRBJ1-3; 7 bases fit TRBD1. The V gene end was trimmed by 3 bases and the J gene end by 0 bases; junction bases not matched to a gene: 2. Per the germline V gene, CDR1 is SGHAT and CDR2 is FQNNGV. This CDR3 contains 15 residues. The CDR3 DNA reads as TGTGCCAGCAGCTTTTACAGGGGCTCTGGAAACACCATATATTTT. Translating it yields CASSFYRGSGNTIYF. Drawing the rest from reference TRBV11-2 and TRBJ1-3, the complete variable domain is EAGVAQSPRYKIIEKRQSVAFWCNPISGHATLYWYQQILGQGPKLLIQFQNNGVVDDSQLPKDRFSAERLKGVDSTLKIQPAKLEDSAVYLCASSFYRGSGNTIYFGEGSWLTVV.

The rearrangement joins TRBV30 to TRBJ2-3, with D tentatively TRBD2 (6 bases). This CDR3 contains 13 residues. Germline loops: CDR1 GTSNPN, CDR2 SVGIG (reference sequence). V was cut by 7 bases and J by 2 bases, with 13 bases left in between. The CDR3 nucleotides read TGTGCCTTGGAGCTAGCGAACACAGATACGCAGTATTTT. It translates to CALELANTDTQYF.

The genes are TRBV5-4 and TRBJ2-5, with 11 bases fitting TRBD2. V gave up 6 bases and J gave up 2 bases; unmatched junction bases: 9. The V gene's germline CDR1 is SGHNT and CDR2 YYREEE (reference sequence). The CDR3 length is 16 residues. CDR3 sequence (DNA): TGTGCCAGCACGGCCAGGGCTAGCGGGGGGCAAGAGACCCAGTACTTC. The encoded protein is CASTARASGGQETQYF.

The rearrangement links TRBV7-6 to TRBJ1-1; tentative D call: TRBD1 (5 bases). Germline CDR1 is SGHVS and CDR2 is FNYEAQ. V lost 0 bases to trimming and J lost 5 bases, with 7 bases between them. This CDR3 has 13 amino acids. As DNA, the CDR3 is TGTGCCAGCAGCTTAGCCCGGACAACTGAAGCTTTCTTT. Translation: CASSLARTTEAFF.

The genes are TRBV7-9 and TRBJ1-2; D gene uncertain. The germline V gene has CDR1 SEHNR and CDR2 FQNEAQ (reference sequence). The CDR3 contains 15 residues. Trimming left V 5 bases short and J 0 bases short, with 13 bases between. The CDR3 loop reads CASSPYTRSNYGYTF. In nucleotides, the CDR3 is TGTGCCAGCAGCCCATACACCCGATCTAACTATGGCTACACCTTC.

CDR3 loop: CASSDRAMNTEAFF. The CDR3 DNA reads as TGTGCCAGTTCTGACAGGGCGATGAACACTGAAGCTTTCTTT. The chain joins TRBV19 to TRBJ1-1, with TRBD1 identical over 7 bases. Germline V lookup: CDR1 LNHDA, CDR2 SQIVND (reference sequence). Germline trimming cut 8 bases from V and 0 bases from J; bases unmatched to any gene: 6. CDR3 length equals 14 residues.

The J gene is TRBJ2-7, the V gene TRBV6-5; 8 bases are shared with TRBD1. Germline CDR1 is MNHEY and CDR2 is SVGAGI. After removal of 7 bases from V and 1 base from J, the junction contained 6 bases not matched to a gene. This CDR3 is built from 14 residues. The CDR3 protein is CASTQGASSYEQYF. The CDR3 DNA is TGTGCCAGCACCCAGGGGGCATCTTCCTACGAGCAGTACTTC.

This clone was picked up a small number of times. The rearrangement uses TRBV7-9 and TRBJ1-3, with TRBD1 identical over 7 bases. The V segment lost 6 bases and the J segment 0 bases; nucleotides outside the gene matches: 5. CDR3 length: 15 amino acids. Germline CDR1 is SEHNR and CDR2 is FQNEAQ (reference sequence). The CDR3 bases are TGTGCCAGCAGTCAAACAGGGGACTCTGGAAACACCATATATTTT. Its protein is CASSQTGDSGNTIYF.

The J gene is TRBJ2-2, the V gene TRBV28; 13 bases map to TRBD2. Germline CDR1 reads MDHEN; CDR2 reads SYDVKM. V lost 5 bases, J lost 6 bases, and 12 bases stayed unmatched. The CDR3 totals 18 residues. CDR3 bases: TGTGCCAGCAGTCTGACTAGCGGGGGGCCCGCGAGAGCCGGGGAGCTGTTTTTT. Amino acids: CASSLTSGGPARAGELFF.

The chain carries TRBV10-1 and TRBJ2-7; 8 positions agree with TRBD1. Germline CDR1 WNHNN, CDR2 SYGVQD (reference sequence). The CDR3 has 14 residues. V was pared by 5 bases and J by 3 bases, with 6 bases of the junction left unmatched. CDR3 bases: TGCGCCAGCAGTTCAGGGGGCCATGGCTACGAGCAGTACTTC. It is translated as CASSSGGHGYEQYF.